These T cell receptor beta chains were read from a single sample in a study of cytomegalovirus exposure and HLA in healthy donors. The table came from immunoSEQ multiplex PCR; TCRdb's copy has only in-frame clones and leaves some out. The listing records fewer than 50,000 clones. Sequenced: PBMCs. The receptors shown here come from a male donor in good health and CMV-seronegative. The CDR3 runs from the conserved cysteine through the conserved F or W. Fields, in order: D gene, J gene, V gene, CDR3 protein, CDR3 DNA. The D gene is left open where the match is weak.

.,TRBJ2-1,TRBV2,CASSERESRSSYNEQFF,TGTGCCAGCAGTGAGCGGGAAAGCCGTAGCTCCTACAATGAGCAGTTCTTC
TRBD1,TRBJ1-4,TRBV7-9,CASRQGEEKLFF,TGTGCCAGCCGACAGGGAGAGGAAAAACTGTTTTTT
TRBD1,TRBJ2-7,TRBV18,CASSRDRTYEQYF,TGTGCCAGCTCACGGGACAGAACCTACGAGCAGTACTTC
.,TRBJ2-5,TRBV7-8,CASSLRWAQETQYF,TGTGCCAGCAGCTTAAGGTGGGCCCAAGAGACCCAGTACTTC
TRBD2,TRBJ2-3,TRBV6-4,CASSDLPTSMGRTDTQYF,TGTGCCAGCAGTGACTTGCCGACTAGCATGGGTCGCACAGATACGCAGTATTTT
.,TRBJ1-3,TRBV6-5,CASRSQGNTIYF,TGTGCCAGCAGGTCCCAGGGAAACACCATATATTTT
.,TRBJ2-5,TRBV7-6,CASSPYPGQSETQYF,TGTGCCAGCAGCCCGTACCCCGGACAATCAGAGACCCAGTACTTC
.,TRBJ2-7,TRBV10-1,CASSDGLASRYEQYF,TGCGCCAGCAGTGATGGCCTGGCTAGCCGTTACGAGCAGTACTTC
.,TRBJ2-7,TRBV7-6,CASSLEGGGHYEQYF,TGTGCCAGCAGCTTAGAAGGGGGTGGGCACTACGAGCAGTACTTC
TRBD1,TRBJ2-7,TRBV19,CASSPGQGTSYEQYF,TGTGCCAGTAGCCCGGGACAGGGGACCAGCTACGAGCAGTACTTC
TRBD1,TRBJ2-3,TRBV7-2,CASSYRGTGTDTQYF,TGTGCCAGCAGCTACAGGGGGACGGGGACAGATACGCAGTATTTT
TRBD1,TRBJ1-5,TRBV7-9,CASSLGQGSNRNQPQHF,TGTGCCAGCAGCTTAGGACAGGGAAGTAACCGCAATCAGCCCCAGCATTTT
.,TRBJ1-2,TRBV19,CASSREVGNYGYTF,TGTGCCAGTAGTAGGGAGGTTGGGAACTATGGCTACACCTTC
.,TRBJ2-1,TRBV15,CATSAGLSYNEQFF,TGTGCCACCAGCGCGGGTCTATCCTACAATGAGCAGTTCTTC
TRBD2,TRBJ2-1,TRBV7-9,CASRRGIEQFF,TGTGCCAGCAGGCGGGGGATTGAGCAGTTCTTC
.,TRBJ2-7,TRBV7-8,CASSSKVMLGSSSYEQYF,TGTGCCAGCAGCTCCAAGGTTATGCTTGGGAGCAGCTCCTACGAGCAGTACTTC
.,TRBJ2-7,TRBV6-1,CASSVTVSYEQYF,TGTGCCAGCAGTGTGACAGTCTCCTACGAGCAGTACTTC
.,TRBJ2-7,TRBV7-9,CASSSLPYEQYF,TGTGCCAGCAGCTCACTACCTTACGAGCAGTACTTC
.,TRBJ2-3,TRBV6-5,CASEAQAGDTDTQYF,TGTGCCAGCGAGGCCCAGGCAGGGGACACAGATACGCAGTATTTT
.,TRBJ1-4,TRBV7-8,CASSPPRTNEKLFF,TGTGCCAGCAGCCCCCCGAGAACTAATGAAAAACTGTTTTTT
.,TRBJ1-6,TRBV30,CAWSVKRNSPLHF,TGTGCCTGGAGTGTAAAGCGTAATTCACCCCTCCACTTT
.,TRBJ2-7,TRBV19,CASSIQIGQNYEQYF,TGTGCCAGTAGTATACAAATCGGACAGAACTACGAGCAGTACTTC
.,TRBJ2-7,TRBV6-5,CATETETYEQYF,TGTGCCACCGAGACAGAAACCTACGAGCAGTACTTC
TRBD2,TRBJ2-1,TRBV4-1,CASSQEPGLAGNEQFF,TGCGCCAGCAGCCAGGAACCCGGACTAGCGGGAAATGAGCAGTTCTTC
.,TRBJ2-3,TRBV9,CASSVEGGGDTQYF,TGTGCCAGCAGCGTAGAGGGAGGGGGAGATACGCAGTATTTT
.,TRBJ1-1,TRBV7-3,CACSLGANTEAFF,TGTGCCTGCAGCCTAGGGGCGAACACTGAAGCTTTCTTT
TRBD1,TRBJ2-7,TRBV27,CASRPPRDRGVVEEQYF,TGTGCCAGCCGACCCCCCCGGGACAGGGGAGTGGTGGAAGAGCAGTACTTC
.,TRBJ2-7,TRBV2,CASSDLGTGAEWTSGNPYEQYF,TGTGCCAGCAGTGACCTCGGGACAGGGGCCGAATGGACTAGCGGAAATCCCTACGAGCAGTACTTC
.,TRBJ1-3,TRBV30,CAWSVLGFSGNTIYF,TGTGCCTGGAGTGTACTCGGTTTTTCTGGAAACACCATATATTTT
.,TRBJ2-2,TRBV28,CASKQGGAGELFF,TGTGCCAGCAAGCAGGGTGGGGCCGGGGAGCTGTTTTTT
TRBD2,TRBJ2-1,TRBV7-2,CASSVTSGSHNEQFF,TGTGCCAGCAGCGTAACCAGCGGGAGCCACAATGAGCAGTTCTTC
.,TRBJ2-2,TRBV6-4,CASSDSEGTGNTGELFF,TGTGCCAGCAGTGACTCGGAAGGGACTGGGAACACCGGGGAGCTGTTTTTT
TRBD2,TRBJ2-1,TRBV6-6,CASTRTSSWNEQFF,TGTGCCAGCACTCGGACTAGCTCCTGGAATGAGCAGTTCTTC
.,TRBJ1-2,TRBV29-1,CSVERQASDYGYTF,TGCAGCGTTGAGAGACAGGCGTCCGACTATGGCTACACCTTC
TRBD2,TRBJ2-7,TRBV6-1,CASQGLASYEQYF,TGTGCCAGCCAAGGACTAGCTTCGTACGAGCAGTACTTC
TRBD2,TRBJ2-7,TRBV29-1,CSVESGGAYEQYF,TGCAGCGTTGAAAGCGGGGGAGCCTACGAGCAGTACTTC
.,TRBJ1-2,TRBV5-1,CASSQDPVGGGYTF,TGCGCCAGCAGCCAAGACCCAGTTGGGGGGGGCTACACCTTC
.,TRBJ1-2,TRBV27,CASSFGGNGYTF,TGTGCCAGCAGTTTCGGGGGGAATGGCTACACCTTC
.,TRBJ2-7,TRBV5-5,CASSLGIGGSSYEQYF,TGTGCCAGCAGCTTGGGCATCGGCGGTAGCTCCTACGAGCAGTACTTC
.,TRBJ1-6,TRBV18,CASSPGTQGNSPLHF,TGTGCCAGCTCACCAGGAACCCAGGGAAATTCACCCCTCCACTTT
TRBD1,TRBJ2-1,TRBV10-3,CAISNGTGEWDEQFF,TGTGCCATCAGCAATGGGACAGGGGAATGGGATGAGCAGTTCTTC
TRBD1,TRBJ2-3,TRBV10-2,CASSGQGWDTQYF,TGCGCCAGCAGTGGACAGGGTTGGGATACGCAGTATTTT